These T cell receptor beta chains were read from a single sample in a study of T cell changes during pregnancy in multiple sclerosis. Sequencing was performed with immunoSEQ multiplex PCR; in TCRdb, only in-frame clones are kept and a portion is missing. In the table there are 85,000 to 120,000 clones, about 90% of which are singletons. Here the sequenced sample was peripheral blood, taken after pregnancy. The receptors were gathered from a female donor with multiple sclerosis, enrolled in a pregnancy study. Each CDR3 is given with its conserved first and last residue. Each record gives: V gene, D gene, J gene, CDR3 protein. D genes are given only for firm matches.

TRBV11-2	NA	TRBJ1-4	CASRRGMANEKLFF
TRBV4-1	NA	TRBJ2-7	CASSQGPWRPWEQYF
TRBV2	TRBD1	TRBJ2-6	CASSENRGLGGANVLTF
TRBV18	NA	TRBJ1-5	CASSPSGSNQPQHF
TRBV19	TRBD1	TRBJ2-7	CASSSRPGQEAYEQYF
TRBV13	NA	TRBJ2-1	CASSLGTGAYNEQFF
TRBV14	NA	TRBJ1-4	CASSQRGAREKLFF
TRBV6-5	TRBD2	TRBJ2-1	CASSSVAGGYNEQFF
TRBV6-1	TRBD2	TRBJ2-5	CASSVGRGIQETQYF
TRBV5-4	TRBD2	TRBJ2-7	CASSLVGETSARLF
TRBV9	TRBD1	TRBJ1-4	CASSVGHAPGQANEKLFF
TRBV5-1	NA	TRBJ1-4	CASSLEASAGKNEKLFF
TRBV4-1	NA	TRBJ2-2	CASSQAILGGELFF
TRBV29-1	TRBD2	TRBJ2-1	CSFLPGGNEQFF
TRBV9	NA	TRBJ1-4	CASSVTATNEKLFF
TRBV6-1	NA	TRBJ1-5	CASMGGSTGNQPQHF
TRBV27	NA	TRBJ2-1	CASSAYNEQFF
TRBV19	TRBD2	TRBJ2-7	CASRRTSGRGDEQYF
TRBV5-1	NA	TRBJ1-2	CASSFQSNYGYTF
TRBV30	TRBD2	TRBJ2-3	CAWSVVLAGYTQYF
TRBV5-5	NA	TRBJ1-4	CASSLGQAGEKLFF
TRBV19	TRBD1	TRBJ2-1	CAISTGWDEQFF
TRBV11-2	TRBD1	TRBJ2-7	CASSRDRPISYEQYF
TRBV30	NA	TRBJ2-2	CAWTGGTENTGELFF
TRBV30	NA	TRBJ1-5	CAWSLEGNQPQHF
TRBV14	TRBD1	TRBJ2-7	CASSSGTGLYYEQYF
TRBV7-2	TRBD1	TRBJ2-7	CASSSTGTGNRYEQYF
TRBV4-1	TRBD1	TRBJ2-5	CASSQVGQGRETQYF
TRBV19	TRBD1	TRBJ2-7	CATRDRVTYEQYF
TRBV10-3	NA	TRBJ2-1	CAISESGVAQPWGNEQFF
TRBV5-4	NA	TRBJ1-3	CASSLWRGQSSGNTIYF
TRBV7-3	TRBD1	TRBJ2-2	CASSLRDSTGELFF
TRBV6-1	NA	TRBJ1-6	CASSADSRRPLHF
TRBV19	TRBD1	TRBJ2-3	CASSVDRDWTDTQYF
TRBV5-6	NA	TRBJ2-7	CASSRSYEQYF
TRBV7-9	TRBD2	TRBJ2-5	CASSTSDAETQYF
TRBV9	TRBD2	TRBJ2-5	CASSVAASGGQETQYF
TRBV19	NA	TRBJ1-1	CASEFTGHTEAFF
TRBV6-5	NA	TRBJ1-1	CASSQGGRAFF
TRBV11-2	NA	TRBJ1-1	CASRIAGTEAFF
TRBV15	NA	TRBJ2-2	CATSRSGRVQTGELFF
TRBV7-3	NA	TRBJ2-2	CASSLRGTGELFF
TRBV4-1	TRBD2	TRBJ2-5	CASSLPGGLAETQYF
TRBV5-4	NA	TRBJ1-2	CASSLAQTLGQEGYTF
TRBV19	TRBD2	TRBJ2-7	CASIGTSGTSAEQYF
TRBV11-3	TRBD1	TRBJ2-2	CASSRGQANTGELFF